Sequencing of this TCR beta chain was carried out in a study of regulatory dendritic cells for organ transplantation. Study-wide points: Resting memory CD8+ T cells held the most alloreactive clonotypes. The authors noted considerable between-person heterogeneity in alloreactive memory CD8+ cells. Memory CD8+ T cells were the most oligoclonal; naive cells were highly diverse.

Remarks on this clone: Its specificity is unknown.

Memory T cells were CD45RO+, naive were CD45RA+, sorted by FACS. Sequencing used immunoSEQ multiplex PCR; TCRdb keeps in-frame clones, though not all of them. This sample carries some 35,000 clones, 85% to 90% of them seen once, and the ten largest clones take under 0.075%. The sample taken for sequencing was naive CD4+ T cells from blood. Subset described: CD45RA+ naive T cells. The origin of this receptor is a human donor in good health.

CDR3 sequence (DNA): TGTGCCAGTAGTCGCAACCGCCTAGCGCTACACTACGAGCAGTACTTC. Encoded protein: CASSRNRLALHYEQYF. The gene calls are TRBV19 and TRBJ2-7, with D perhaps TRBD2 (6 bases). Trimming removed 5 bases from V and 3 bases from J, with 20 bases in between. This CDR3 spans 16 amino acids. Germline V lookup: CDR1 LNHDA, CDR2 SQIVND (reference sequence).